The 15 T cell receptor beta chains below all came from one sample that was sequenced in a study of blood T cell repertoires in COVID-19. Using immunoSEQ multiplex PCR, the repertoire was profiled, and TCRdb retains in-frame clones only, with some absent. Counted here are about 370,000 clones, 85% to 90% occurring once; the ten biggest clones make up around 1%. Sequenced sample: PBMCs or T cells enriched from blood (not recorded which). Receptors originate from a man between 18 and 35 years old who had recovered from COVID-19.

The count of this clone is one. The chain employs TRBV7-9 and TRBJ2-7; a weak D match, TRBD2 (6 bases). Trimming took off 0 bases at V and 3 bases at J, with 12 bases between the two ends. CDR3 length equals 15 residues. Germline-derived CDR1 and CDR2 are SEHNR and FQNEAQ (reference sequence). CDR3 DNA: TGTGCCAGCAGCTTAGCGCGCGGGACCGACTACGAGCAGTACTTC. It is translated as CASSLARGTDYEQYF.

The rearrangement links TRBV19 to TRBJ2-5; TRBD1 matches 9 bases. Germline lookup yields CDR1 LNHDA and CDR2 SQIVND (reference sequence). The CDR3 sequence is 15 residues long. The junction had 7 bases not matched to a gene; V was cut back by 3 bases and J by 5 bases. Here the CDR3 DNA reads TGTGCCAGTAGTATCGGGGACAGGGTCGGGGAGACCCAGTACTTC. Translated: CASSIGDRVGETQYF.

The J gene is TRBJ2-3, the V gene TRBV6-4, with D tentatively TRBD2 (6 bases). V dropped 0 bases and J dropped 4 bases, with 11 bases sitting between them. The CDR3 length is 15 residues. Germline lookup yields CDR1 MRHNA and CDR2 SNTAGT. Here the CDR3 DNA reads TGTGCCAGCAGTGACTCGAATGCGGGGCCAGATACGCAGTATTTT. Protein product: CASSDSNAGPDTQYF.

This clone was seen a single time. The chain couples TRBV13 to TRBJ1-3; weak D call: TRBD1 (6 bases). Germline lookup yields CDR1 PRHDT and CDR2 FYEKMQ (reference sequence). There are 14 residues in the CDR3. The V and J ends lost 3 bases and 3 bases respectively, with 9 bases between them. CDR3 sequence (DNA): TGTGCCAGCAGCTTCGGCAGGGGTGGAAACACCATATATTTT. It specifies CASSFGRGGNTIYF.

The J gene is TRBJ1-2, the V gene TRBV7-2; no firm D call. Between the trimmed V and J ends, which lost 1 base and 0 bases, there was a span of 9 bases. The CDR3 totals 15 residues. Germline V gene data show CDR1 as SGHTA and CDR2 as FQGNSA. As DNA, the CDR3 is TGTGCCAGCAGCTTAGAGGGAGTAGCTAACTATGGCTACACCTTC. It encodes CASSLEGVANYGYTF.

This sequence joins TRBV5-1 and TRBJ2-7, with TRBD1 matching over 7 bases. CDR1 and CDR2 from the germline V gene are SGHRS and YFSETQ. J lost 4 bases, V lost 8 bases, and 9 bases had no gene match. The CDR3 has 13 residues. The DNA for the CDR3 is TGCGCCAGTTCCTCGACAGGGATATACGAGCAGTACTTC. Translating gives CASSSTGIYEQYF.

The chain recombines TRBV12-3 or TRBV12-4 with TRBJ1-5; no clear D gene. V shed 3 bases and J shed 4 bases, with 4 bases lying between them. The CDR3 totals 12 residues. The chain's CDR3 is CASSLENQPQHF. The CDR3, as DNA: TGTGCCAGCAGTTTGGAGAATCAGCCCCAGCATTTT.

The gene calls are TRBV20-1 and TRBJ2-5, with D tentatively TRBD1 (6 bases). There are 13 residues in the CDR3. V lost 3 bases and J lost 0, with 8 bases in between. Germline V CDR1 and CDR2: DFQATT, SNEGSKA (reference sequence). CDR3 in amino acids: CSASQGYQETQYF. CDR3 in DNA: TGCAGTGCTAGTCAGGGGTACCAAGAGACCCAGTACTTC.

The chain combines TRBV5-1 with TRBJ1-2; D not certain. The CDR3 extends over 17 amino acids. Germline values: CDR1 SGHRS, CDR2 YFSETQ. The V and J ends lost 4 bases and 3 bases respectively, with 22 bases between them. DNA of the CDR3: TGCGCCAGCAGCCTATACTTACCCAGGAATTGGCACTATGGCTACACCTTC. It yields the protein CASSLYLPRNWHYGYTF.

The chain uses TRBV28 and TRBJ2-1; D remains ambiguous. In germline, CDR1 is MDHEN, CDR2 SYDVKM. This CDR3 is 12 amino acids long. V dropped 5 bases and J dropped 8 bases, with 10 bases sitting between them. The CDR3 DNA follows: TGTGCCAGCAGTCCTACGTCCGATGAGCAGTTCTTC. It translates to CASSPTSDEQFF.

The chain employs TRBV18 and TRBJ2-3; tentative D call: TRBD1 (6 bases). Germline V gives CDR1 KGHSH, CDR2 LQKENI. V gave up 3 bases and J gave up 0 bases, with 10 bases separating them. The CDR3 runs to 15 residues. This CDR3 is CASSPRQASTDTQYF. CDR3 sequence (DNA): TGTGCCAGCTCACCCCGACAGGCTAGCACAGATACGCAGTATTTT. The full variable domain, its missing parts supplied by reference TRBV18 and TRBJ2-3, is NAGVMQNPRHLVRRRGQEARLRCSPMKGHSHVYWYRQLPEEGLKFMVYLQKENIIDESGMPKERFSAEFPKEGPSILRIQQVVRGDSAAYFCASSPRQASTDTQYFGPGTRLTVL.

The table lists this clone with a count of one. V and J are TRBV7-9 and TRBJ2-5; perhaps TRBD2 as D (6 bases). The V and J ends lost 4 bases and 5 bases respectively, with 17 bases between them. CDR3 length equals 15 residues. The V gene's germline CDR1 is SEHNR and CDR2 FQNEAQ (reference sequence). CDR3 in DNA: TGTGCCAGCAGCTACAACACCCCGGCGGGGGAGACCCAGTACTTC. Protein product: CASSYNTPAGETQYF.

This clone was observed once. The chain's CDR3 is CSVQGTGNQPQHF. The CDR3, as DNA: TGCAGCGTCCAAGGGACAGGCAATCAGCCCCAGCATTTT. The J gene is TRBJ1-5, the V gene TRBV29-1; 7 bases are shared with TRBD1. The CDR3 has 13 amino acids. Per germline, CDR1 SQVTM and CDR2 ANQGSEA. J lost 2 bases, V lost 6 bases, and 4 bases had no gene match.

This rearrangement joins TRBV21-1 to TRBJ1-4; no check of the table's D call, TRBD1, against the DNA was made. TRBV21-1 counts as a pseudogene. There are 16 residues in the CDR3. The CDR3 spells CASSNLQGDGDEKLFF. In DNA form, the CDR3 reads TGTGCCAGCAGCAACCTACAGGGCGATGGGGATGAAAAACTGTTTTTT.

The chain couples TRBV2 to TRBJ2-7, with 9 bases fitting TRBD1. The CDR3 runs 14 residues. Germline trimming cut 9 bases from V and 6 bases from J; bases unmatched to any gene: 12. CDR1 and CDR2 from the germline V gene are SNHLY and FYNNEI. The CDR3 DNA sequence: TGTGCCAGTCACCGGGACAGGGAGTTGGGCGAGCAGTACTTC. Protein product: CASHRDRELGEQYF.